This T cell receptor (beta chain) was obtained from a study of cytomegalovirus exposure and HLA in healthy donors (dated by TCRdb to about 2017). With respect to the entire study: In an earlier analysis of some 610 of the donors, 276 Gb of sequence data and some 120 million unique TCR beta sequences from about 190 million T cells were reported. Four or five DR-DQ haplotypes were handled as single units for association and clustering because linkage in the cohort was strong. On average, about 240,000 unique TCR beta nucleotide sequences were sequenced per donor among a few hundred genotyped donors of the cohort, with about 19% of those sequences being non-productive. Approximately 330 gigabases of sequencing data and about 92 million unique TCR sequences made up an early release that covered 500 to 700 HLA-typed donors. All discovery cohort repertoires had been generated on a single sequencing platform. The aim of the study was to test whether cataloging public T cell receptors could identify signatures of past pathogen exposure. The study profiled the T cell repertoires of fewer than 850 subjects by immunosequencing and related them to cytomegalovirus serostatus. Of the 350 to 450 genotyped donors, roughly 80% were placed in the genetic ancestry cluster associated with self-reported Caucasian donors. To study patterns of TCR occurrence, a later analysis re-analyzed previously published TCR beta repertoires from 666 donors and added high-resolution HLA genotyping. The number of donors typed differed by locus, with about 620-630 for A, B, C, DRB1 and DQB1, roughly 520 for DQA1, 600 to 610 for DPA1, and roughly 450 for DPB1. Donor age, sex, ethnicity and CMV serostatus were compiled alongside the repertoire data. In the later analysis, no new phenotypic data were used to find candidate immune exposures; instead, reliance was placed on TCR beta sequences and their occurrence across donors. A separate validation cohort of roughly 130 different subjects was used in addition to the approximately 700-subject first cohort. An earlier analysis of approximately 630 of the donors applied high-throughput TCR beta sequencing to assess whether each TCR beta V gene segment acted as functional or pseudogenic. To predict cytomegalovirus infection status, the study combined high-throughput TCR immunosequencing, statistical association of individual TCRs with disease status, and machine learning. Both class I and class II loci were covered by HLA typing, at four-digit resolution. A later genetic analysis took genome-wide SNP genotypes for 398 of the 666 donors and used that subset as a discovery cohort.

Details on this clone: The antigen it recognizes is unknown. No much larger clone exists at a distance of one base, and base qualities are not known.

Between the V and J ends, shortened by 5 bases and 1 base respectively, the junction contains 18 bases. Taken from cysteine to phenylalanine, the CDR3 has 16 residues. Just the 48-base CDR3 DNA is kept, in frame starting at base 1. The cohort was made up of roughly 670 healthy bone marrow donors. At the time of sampling, every cohort member was nominally healthy, though immune exposures that went unrecorded were likely present. The donor was CMV seropositive and was included in the group of some 290 seropositive cohort members. A peripheral blood sample was collected from each donor, and TCR beta sequencing was performed on peripheral blood mononuclear cells. The Qiagen DNeasy Blood Extraction Kit was used to extract genomic DNA from the blood cell samples. The method was the immunoSEQ multiplex PCR assay. For the multiplex PCR, a mixture combining 60 forward primers for TCR Vbeta segments and 13 reverse primers for TCR Jbeta segments was used. Amplification of the CDR3 region of rearranged TCR beta genes was performed with a multiplex PCR assay on genomic DNA. On the Illumina HiSeq System, the amplified TCR beta libraries were sequenced as 87-base-pair reads. As for the original processing: A later analysis counted approximately 74 million unique TCR beta chains across the 600 to 850 repertoires, and roughly 10 million of these chains were shared by at least two donors. Raw reads were error-corrected and collapsed into unique sequences by a nearest-neighbor algorithm in which closely related sequences were merged to remove PCR and sequencing errors. Alignment of CDR3 sequences to IMGT reference sequences was used to assign V, D and J gene segments. For a sequence to be retained, a match of at least six nucleotides was required to both a V gene segment and a J gene segment. Rearrangements were classified as productive when the CDR3 lacked stop codons and remained in frame with V and J, and all other rearrangements were classified as non-productive. Following IMGT convention, CDR3 was defined as the stretch from the second conserved V-encoded cysteine to the conserved J-encoded phenylalanine. The earlier analysis of around 640 of the donors excluded sequences that lacked an unambiguous match to a single V gene segment. An earlier analysis of over 450 of the donors classified V segments as functional when productive rearrangements were above 56.7% and as segregating when the standard deviation between donors was above 5%. To diagnose cytomegalovirus status from the catalog of TCR beta chain sequences, a statistical classification framework was built. A later analysis assigned V and J genes by comparing TCR nucleotide sequences with IMGT/GENE-DB human TR gene sequences. A later analysis assigned CDR3 sequences and most-parsimonious VDJ recombination scenarios with the TCRdist pipeline. In a later analysis, each TCR beta chain was defined by its CDR3 amino acid sequence together with its V-gene family, and reads lacking a unique V-gene family were excluded. A later analysis removed 550 to 650 highly shared, low-generation-probability nucleotide sequences to deal with suspected cross-contamination and a sequencing artifact. In a later analysis, a clonal expansion index for each public chain was calculated from normalized within-repertoire ranks of inferred template counts. Generation probabilities in a later analysis came from a VDJ recombination model fitted to out-of-frame rearrangements, and those results were checked against IGoR. A later analysis scored TCR-TCR, TCR-HLA and TCR-CMV co-occurrence with hypergeometric tests, applying a repertoire-size bias correction to TCR pairs. To estimate false discovery rates, a later analysis permuted the HLA or CMV assignments 20 times. In a later analysis, co-occurring TCRs were grouped with DBSCAN, and TCRdist sequence similarity was added when clustering was performed within HLA-allele-positive subsets. For co-occurrence clustering, repertoires with fewer than 30,000 or more than 120,000 public chains were excluded, along with four to six repertoires with anomalous nucleotide sharing. As stored in TCRdb, this immuneACCESS dataset retains in-frame rearrangements with V and J assigned. A fraction of the clones does not appear; measured against another copy, unresolved V genes explain less than half of the discrepancy, and the remainder lacks a known reason. Clone size and V and J calls were adopted from that table, with D and trimming inferred from the DNA. The sample records over 100,000 clones, 65% to 80% of which are singletons. Around 4.9% of the sample is in the top ten clones.

General study outcomes and caveats: For the cohort, immune exposure information was limited to CMV serostatus. A further reported finding was that TCR beta sequences accurately predicted the HLA-A and HLA-B alleles for most subjects in the first cohort. In a later analysis, most CMV-associated TCR beta chains were found to appear HLA-restricted, with HLA associations seemingly driven largely by CMV exposure. In vitro tests confirmed that a few of the cytomegalovirus-associated TCR beta chains recognize cytomegalovirus antigens. Several of the top co-occurrence clusters appeared to be linked to parvovirus B19, influenza, CMV and Epstein-Barr virus, according to a later analysis. When HLA alleles, especially DR and DQ, strongly co-occurred, attributing TCR associations to individual alleles was difficult. A total of 150 to 200 TCR beta chains were listed by the study as associated with cytomegalovirus. The sequencing pipeline was judged likely to have produced a cluster of highly shared sequence variants as a technical artifact. The cohort was sequenced for TCR beta chains only, and without alpha or paired-chain data the features that could be detected were limited. The presence/absence analyses assumed that sequencing depth was roughly uniform across donors, and that assumption may not be true. Broadly in line with IMGT annotations, most TCR beta V segments showed up in productive rearrangements about 90% or about 30% of the time in an earlier analysis of approximately 640 of the donors. Because counts were too low, roughly 17 rarely observed V segments, including chromosome 9 orphons, were left out of the earlier analysis of 587 of the donors. Some IMGT-functional V segments, including TRBV6-2 and TRBV6-3, could not be told apart with the 87-base-pair reads, so those segments were excluded. Linkage disequilibrium might explain the correlated functional status among segregating V segments, but an unknown experimental factor could not be ruled out. Compared with the roughly 720-donor mean, donors in an Asian-associated ancestry cluster had fewer N-insertions in productive TCRs, according to a later genetic analysis. The classifier was reported to diagnose cytomegalovirus status with high specificity and sensitivity in both the original cohort and the validation cohort. A later genetic analysis associated a missense DCLRE1C variant with V-gene and J-gene trimming of TCR beta chains, and an independent cohort replicated the association. The authors suggested that the approach could potentially be extended to other disease states and immunological phenotypes. Because some donors lacked HLA typing at each locus, the association tests relied only on the typed subset. Most TCR sequences were seen in very few donors, while some public TCRs were found in many individuals. In a later analysis, TCR association rates were found to vary across HLA loci, with the most associated TCRs seen for DRB1 alleles and the fewest for HLA-C alleles. At a false discovery rate of 0.05, a later analysis linked under 20,000 TCR beta sequences to specific HLA alleles. Compared with equally common non-associated chains, HLA-associated TCR beta chains in a later analysis were more clonally expanded and had lower generation probabilities.

This clonotype was obtained from a man younger than 45 in good health and CMV-seropositive. The sequencing sample was made of PBMCs. Here the chain combines TRBV5-3 and TRBJ2-5; TRBD1 is possibly the D segment (6 matching bases). TRBV5-3 counts as an open reading frame of uncertain function. The nucleotide sequence is given as TGTGCCAGAAGTATAGTAACAGGGAATTTCCAAGAGACCCAGTACTTC. Protein translation: CARSIVTGNFQETQYF.